The present T cell receptor beta chain was sequenced within a study of T-cell reconstitution after alpha-beta-depleted transplantation in children. This sample's TCRbeta library carried unique molecular identifier barcodes. TCRdb re-analysed the PCR reads in MiXCR, keeping a single row per CDR3 protein. The table records more than 200,000 distinct CDR3 sequences, roughly 23% of them present only once. About this clonotype: Antigen unknown.

Germline CDR1 reads DFQATT; CDR2 reads SNEGSKA (reference sequence). The length of the CDR3 is 12 residues. V lost 3 bases and J 4 bases, leaving 8 bases between the germline ends. Notes on the study in general: Recipient T cells and thymic progenitors that survived gave rise to the high TCRbeta diversity observed at day 60 in some patients.

The clonotype was recovered from a girl aged 2 to 10 with Fanconi anemia, due to receive a stem cell transplant. This chain links TRBV20-1 with TRBJ2-3, with D unresolved. The sample here was PBMCs, taken before TCRalphabeta/CD19-depleted stem cell transplant. The CDR3 is CSASLFPDTQYF. Here the CDR3 DNA reads TGCAGTGCTAGTCTTTTCCCAGATACGCAGTATTTT.